The T cell receptor beta chain under discussion was sequenced for a study of regulatory T cells in long-lasting Graves disease. Overall study: Recently diagnosed Graves' patients had received antithyroid drugs for under 3 months.

This CDR3 comprises 14 residues. Germline loops: CDR1 KGHSH, CDR2 LQKENI. V was clipped by 3 bases and J by 6 bases; unmatched bases: 5. Regarding this clonotype: What it binds is unknown.

Arm-PCR of CDR3 regions with iRepertoire HTBI primers generated TCR beta libraries. TCRdb itself ran the multiplex PCR reads through MiXCR, one entry per CDR3 protein. The table includes under 250,000 distinct CDR3 sequences, approximately 18% detected once. Whole-study findings and limits: A greater number of public clonotypes (around 3,000) was shared by persistent patients than by new patients (about 960). The small sample size may have reduced accuracy.

Time point given: newly diagnosed GD, antithyroid drugs for less than 3 months. The TCR library was made from RNA extracted from PBMCs. The same data also went into a second study, on T cells in Graves' hyperthyroidism and ophthalmopathy. As reported in that work: Criteria for exclusion of patients were uncontrolled infection, other autoimmune disease, pregnancy or lactation.

J is TRBJ2-7 and V is TRBV18, with 10 bases matching TRBD1. This sequence was found in a woman aged 25 to 45 with Graves disease. This material consisted of peripheral blood mononuclear cells (PBMCs), taken at new diagnosis, from a patient treated with antithyroid drugs. Here the CDR3 DNA reads TGTGCCAGCTCACCGGACAGGGGGTTCAGCGAGCAGTACTTC. Translating it yields CASSPDRGFSEQYF.